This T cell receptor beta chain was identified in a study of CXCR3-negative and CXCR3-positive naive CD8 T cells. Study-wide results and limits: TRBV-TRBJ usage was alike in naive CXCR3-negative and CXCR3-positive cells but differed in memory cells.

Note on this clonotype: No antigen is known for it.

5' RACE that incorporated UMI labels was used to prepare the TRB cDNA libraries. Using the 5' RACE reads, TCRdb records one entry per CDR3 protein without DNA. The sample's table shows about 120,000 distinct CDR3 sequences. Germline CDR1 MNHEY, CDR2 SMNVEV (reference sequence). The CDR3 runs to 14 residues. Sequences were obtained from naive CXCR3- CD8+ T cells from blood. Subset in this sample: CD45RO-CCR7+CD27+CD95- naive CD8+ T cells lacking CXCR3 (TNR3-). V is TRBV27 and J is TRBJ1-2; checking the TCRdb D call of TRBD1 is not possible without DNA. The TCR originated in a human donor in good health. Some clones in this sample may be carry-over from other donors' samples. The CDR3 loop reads CASSLQGTSYGYTF.